These 25 T cell receptor beta chains share one sample of origin, sequenced in a study of blood T cells in healthy people across ages. The use of a sample-barcoded 5' primer and a J-beta primer mix characterized a second PCR of roughly 6 to 11 cycles. TCRdb re-analysed the 5' RACE reads in MiXCR, keeping a single row per CDR3 protein. The sample lists roughly 860,000 distinct CDR3 sequences, about 59% occurring once. Sequenced sample: blood. The receptors were sampled from a young man in good health.

This clonotype was recorded a few times. The chain carries TRBV29-1 and TRBJ2-2, with TRBD1 matching over 10 bases. The CDR3 extends over 16 amino acids. Germline assignment: CDR1 SQVTM and CDR2 ANQGSEA. V trimming: 4 bases; J trimming: 4 bases; junction bases outside the gene matches: 9. This CDR3 is CSVVKGGTGATGELFF. The CDR3 nucleotides read TGCAGCGTTGTTAAGGGCGGGACAGGGGCCACCGGGGAGCTGTTTTTT.

The chain has TRBV6-5 and TRBJ2-3; possible D gene TRBD2, 5 bases. V was pared by 5 bases and J by 2 bases, with 17 bases between. CDR1 is MNHEY and CDR2 is SVGAGI in the germline V gene. CDR3 size: 16 residues. CDR3 coding DNA: TGTGCCAGCAGTCTCCTACGGGGTGGAGACACAGATACGCAGTATTTT. Translated, it gives CASSLLRGGDTDTQYF.

The rearrangement joins TRBV28 to TRBJ1-6; 9 bases match TRBD1. CDR3 length: 16 residues. CDR1 MDHEN and CDR2 SYDVKM come from the germline V gene. With 6 bases clipped from V and 6 bases from J, the junction kept 9 bases outside the gene matches. The CDR3 DNA is TGTGCCAGCAGCTCCATGGGACAGGGATCTAATTCACCCCTCCACTTT. It is translated as CASSSMGQGSNSPLHF. The complete variable domain, with remaining parts taken from reference TRBV28 and TRBJ1-6, reads DVKVTQSSRYLVKRTGEKVFLECVQDMDHENMFWYRQDPGLGLRLIYFSYDVKMKEKGDIPEGYSVSREKKERFSLILESASTNQTSMYLCASSSMGQGSNSPLHFGNGTRLTVT.

The chain uses TRBV20-1 and TRBJ2-1, with unresolved D. The CDR3 covers 16 residues. Trimming cost V 0 bases and J 0 bases, with 12 bases left between them. Germline V gives CDR1 DFQATT, CDR2 SNEGSKA (reference sequence). The DNA for the CDR3 is TGCAGTGCTAGAGATCTGCGACGGAACTCCTACAATGAGCAGTTCTTC. Translation: CSARDLRRNSYNEQFF.

This clonotype was found a few times. V is TRBV9 and J is TRBJ2-1; 10 bases agree with TRBD2. After removal of 4 bases from V and 4 bases from J, the junction contained 20 bases not matched to a gene. This CDR3 is built from 20 residues. From germline, CDR1 is SGDLS and CDR2 YYNGEE. CDR3 DNA sequence: TGTGCCAGCAGCCCTCGTATCCCCTCAGATAGCGGGGGGTTTTACAATGAGCAGTTCTTC. Its translation is CASSPRIPSDSGGFYNEQFF.

The gene calls are TRBV7-9 and TRBJ2-3; either TRBD1 or TRBD2 may supply D (5 bases each). The CDR3 contains 15 residues. V gave up 7 bases and J gave up 3 bases, with 17 bases separating them. Germline loops: CDR1 SEHNR, CDR2 FQNEAQ (reference sequence). CDR3 DNA sequence: TGTGCCAGCATCTGGGGGTTTGGGCTAACAGATACGCAGTATTTT. Translating gives CASIWGFGLTDTQYF.

The rearrangement joins TRBV15 to TRBJ1-2; possible D gene TRBD1, 5 bases. Germline V gene data show CDR1 as LNHNV and CDR2 as YYDKDF (reference sequence). The CDR3 runs to 16 residues. The V gene lost 5 bases and the J gene lost 1 base, with 17 bases spanning the gap. In DNA form, the CDR3 reads TGTGCCACCAGCCTTCCGGGGGTCATCCTTAACTATGGCTACACCTTC. It specifies CATSLPGVILNYGYTF.

The chain couples TRBV7-2 to TRBJ2-7; D possibly corresponds to TRBD2 (6 bases). Germline V gives CDR1 SGHTA, CDR2 FQGNSA. CDR3 length: 14 amino acids. With 5 bases removed from V and 6 bases from J, the gap between germline ends came to 17 bases. The CDR3 region is CASSPRSGGLEQYF. CDR3 bases: TGTGCCAGCAGCCCCCGGAGTGGGGGACTCGAGCAGTACTTC.

This chain connects TRBV5-4 to TRBJ1-2, with a weak D call TRBD1 (5 bases). Germline loops: CDR1 SGHNT, CDR2 YYREEE (reference sequence). V lost 2 bases, J lost 4 bases, and 12 bases lay in between. The CDR3 has 14 amino acids. CDR3 nucleotides: TGTGCCAGCAGCTTATGGGGGGTGCTCTATGGCTACACCTTC. Translating gives CASSLWGVLYGYTF. The full variable domain, rest sourced from reference TRBV5-4 and TRBJ1-2, is ETGVTQSPTHLIKTRGQQVTLRCSSQSGHNTVSWYQQALGQGPQFIFQYYREEENGRGNFPPRFSGLQFPNYSSELNVNALELDDSALYLCASSLWGVLYGYTFGSGTRLTVV.

The chain has TRBV4-1 and TRBJ1-4; D is unclear. V gave up 3 bases and J gave up 8 bases, with 10 bases separating them. Germline values: CDR1 MGHRA, CDR2 YSYEKL. This CDR3 contains 13 residues. CDR3 in DNA: TGCGCCAGCAGCCAGGACGGTGTGGAAAAACTGTTTTTT. Its translation: CASSQDGVEKLFF.

This chain joins TRBV28 and TRBJ2-7; 8 bases are shared with TRBD1. This CDR3 region has 15 residues. V dropped 4 bases and J dropped 5; count of bases not matched to a gene: 10. CDR1 is MDHEN and CDR2 is SYDVKM in the germline V gene. CDR3 sequence: CASSSPGGADHEQYF. DNA of the CDR3: TGTGCCAGCAGTTCTCCAGGGGGCGCTGACCACGAGCAGTACTTC.

The CDR3, as DNA: TGCAGCGTAATGGGGCCGGCCCATTACGAGCAGTACTTC. As protein: CSVMGPAHYEQYF. The chain joins TRBV29-1 to TRBJ2-7; D is perhaps TRBD1 (5 bases). Trimming removed 6 bases from V and 4 bases from J, with 16 bases in between. The CDR3 is 13 amino acids. Per germline, CDR1 SQVTM and CDR2 ANQGSEA.

The chain recombines TRBV27 with TRBJ2-1, with D maybe TRBD2 (6 bases). V lost 3 bases, J lost 4 bases, and 16 bases lay in between. CDR1 and CDR2 from the germline V gene are MNHEY and SMNVEV (reference sequence). The CDR3 has 16 amino acids. The CDR3 reads CASSFIAVFTYNEQFF. In DNA, the CDR3 is TGTGCCAGCAGTTTTATAGCGGTGTTTACGTACAATGAGCAGTTCTTC.

There are a few counts of this clonotype. V gene TRBV6-2 or TRBV6-3 combines with J gene TRBJ2-1, with TRBD2 matching 14 bases. The germline V gene encodes CDR1 MNHEY and CDR2 SVGEGT. There are 17 residues in the CDR3. Trimming at V came to 6 bases and at J to 6 bases, leaving 10 bases not matched to a gene. The CDR3 region is CASSYPSGLAGGNEQFF. The CDR3 coding sequence is TGTGCCAGCAGCTACCCCTCCGGACTAGCGGGGGGCAATGAGCAGTTCTTC.

The chain employs TRBV2 and TRBJ2-5; 10 bases fit TRBD2. The CDR3 is made up of 16 amino acids. Trimming cost V 7 bases and J 2 bases; bases outside gene matches: 10. Per germline, CDR1 SNHLY and CDR2 FYNNEI. CDR3 region: CASTFGASGGQETQYF. CDR3 nucleotides: TGTGCCAGCACCTTTGGGGCTAGCGGGGGACAAGAGACCCAGTACTTC.

A few counts support this clonotype. The genes are TRBV12-3 or TRBV12-4 and TRBJ2-1, with TRBD1 identical over 11 bases. CDR3 length: 15 amino acids. V trimming: 5 bases; J trimming: 10 bases; junction bases outside the gene matches: 10. As DNA, the CDR3 is TGTGCCAGCAGTGATACTGGACAGGGGGCGGGCGAGCAGTTCTTC. Amino acids: CASSDTGQGAGEQFF.

V is TRBV4-1 and J is TRBJ2-5; D not resolved. Between the trimmed V and J ends, which lost 0 bases and 1 base, there was a span of 6 bases. CDR1 and CDR2 (germline): MGHRA, YSYEKL. The CDR3 covers 14 residues. In DNA, the CDR3 is TGCGCCAGCAGCCAAGAGGCAACCCAAGAGACCCAGTACTTC. Translating gives CASSQEATQETQYF.

V is TRBV4-3 and J is TRBJ2-3; unclear D gene. The V end was cut by 0 bases, the J end by 6 bases, with 7 bases between. Germline values: CDR1 LGHNA, CDR2 YSLEER. This CDR3 region has 13 residues. CDR3 sequence (DNA): TGCGCCAGCAGCCAAGATCAACGGGATACGCAGTATTTT. This gives the protein CASSQDQRDTQYF.

This chain joins TRBV4-3 and TRBJ2-1, with D perhaps TRBD1 or TRBD2 (7 bases each). CDR3 length: 20 residues. CDR1 and CDR2 from the germline V gene are LGHNA and YSLEER. The ends were cut back, 1 base at V and 2 bases at J, with 24 bases in the middle. The chain's CDR3 is CASSQGLQGTRDYAYNEQFF. CDR3 coding DNA: TGCGCCAGCAGCCAAGGCCTACAGGGGACCAGGGACTACGCCTACAATGAGCAGTTCTTC.

The gene calls are TRBV12-3 or TRBV12-4 and TRBJ1-2; D is ambiguous. The V end was cut by 2 bases, the J end by 5 bases, with 9 bases between. The CDR3 spans 13 residues. This CDR3 reads CASSLRSAYGYTF. In DNA form, the CDR3 reads TGTGCCAGCAGTTTACGATCCGCGTATGGCTACACCTTC.

The chain uses TRBV10-3 and TRBJ2-4; 8 bases match TRBD2. TRBJ2-7 matches the DNA end more closely, so the J call is doubtful. Germline assignment: CDR1 ENHRY and CDR2 SYGVKD. The CDR3 runs to 13 residues. The CDR3 sequence: CAISVGGAHEQYF. CDR3 coding DNA: TGTGCCATCAGTGTCGGGGGGGCCCACGAGCAGTACTTC.

The chain joins TRBV10-3 to TRBJ2-7; no firm D call. The V and J ends lost 10 bases and 0 bases respectively, with 10 bases between them. The CDR3 has 12 amino acids. The germline CDR1 and CDR2 sequences are ENHRY and SYGVKD. CDR3 residues: CATETTSYEQYF. The CDR3 DNA follows: TGTGCCACCGAGACAACCTCCTACGAGCAGTACTTC.

This clonotype has just one count. V is TRBV6-2 or TRBV6-3 and J is TRBJ2-7; the D is unclear. V lost 1 base and J lost 1, with 5 bases in between. Germline CDR1 MNHEY, CDR2 SVGEGT. The CDR3 is 13 residues long. The CDR3 region has the DNA TGTGCCAGCAGTTACTGGCAGTCCTACGAGCAGTACTTC. This sequence encodes CASSYWQSYEQYF.

This clonotype was picked up a small number of times. The DNA for the CDR3 is TGTGCCAGCAGCCCCCGGGAAGACACTGAAGCTTTCTTT. Protein product: CASSPREDTEAFF. The chain joins TRBV13 to TRBJ1-1; no firm D call. Trimming stripped 5 bases from V and 3 bases from J, with 10 bases between. Germline assignment: CDR1 PRHDT and CDR2 FYEKMQ (reference sequence). The CDR3 is made up of 13 amino acids.

The rearrangement joins TRBV6-1 to TRBJ2-7, with D unresolved. The germline V and J ends were trimmed by 2 bases and 12 bases, with 20 bases remaining between them. Germline CDR1 reads MNHNS; CDR2 reads SASEGT. CDR3 length: 14 amino acids. The CDR3: CASSEQVYQETRYF. The CDR3 DNA follows: TGTGCCAGCAGTGAACAGGTTTACCAAGAGACCCGGTACTTC.